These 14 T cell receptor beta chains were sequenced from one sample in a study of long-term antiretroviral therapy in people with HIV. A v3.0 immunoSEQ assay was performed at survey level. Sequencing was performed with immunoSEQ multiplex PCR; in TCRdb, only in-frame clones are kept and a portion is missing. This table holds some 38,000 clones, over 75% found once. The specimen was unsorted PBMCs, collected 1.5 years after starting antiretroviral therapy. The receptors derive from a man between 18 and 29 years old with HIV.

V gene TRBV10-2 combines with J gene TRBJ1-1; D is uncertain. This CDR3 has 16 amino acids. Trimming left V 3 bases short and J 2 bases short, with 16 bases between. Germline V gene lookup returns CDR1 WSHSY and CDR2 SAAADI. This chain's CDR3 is CASSEWAVAQNTEAFF. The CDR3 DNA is TGCGCCAGCAGTGAATGGGCCGTCGCCCAAAACACTGAAGCTTTCTTT.

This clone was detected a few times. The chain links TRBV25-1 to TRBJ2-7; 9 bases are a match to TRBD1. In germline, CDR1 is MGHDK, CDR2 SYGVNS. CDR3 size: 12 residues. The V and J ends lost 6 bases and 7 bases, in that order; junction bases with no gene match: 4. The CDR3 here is CASRQGAREQYF. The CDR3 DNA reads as TGTGCCAGCAGACAGGGGGCACGGGAGCAGTACTTC.

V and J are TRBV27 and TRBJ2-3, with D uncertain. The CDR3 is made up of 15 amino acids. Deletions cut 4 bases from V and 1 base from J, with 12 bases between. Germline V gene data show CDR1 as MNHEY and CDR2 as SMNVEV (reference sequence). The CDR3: CASSSHLLGTDTQYF. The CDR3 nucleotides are TGTGCCAGCAGTTCCCACCTCTTGGGCACAGATACGCAGTATTTT.

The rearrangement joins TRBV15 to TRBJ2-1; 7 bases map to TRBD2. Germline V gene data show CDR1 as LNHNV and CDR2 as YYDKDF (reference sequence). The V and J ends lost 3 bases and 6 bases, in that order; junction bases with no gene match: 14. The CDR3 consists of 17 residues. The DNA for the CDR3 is TGTGCCACCAGCAGGCTGTGGAGTAGCGGGCCTATCAATGAGCAGTTCTTC. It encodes CATSRLWSSGPINEQFF.

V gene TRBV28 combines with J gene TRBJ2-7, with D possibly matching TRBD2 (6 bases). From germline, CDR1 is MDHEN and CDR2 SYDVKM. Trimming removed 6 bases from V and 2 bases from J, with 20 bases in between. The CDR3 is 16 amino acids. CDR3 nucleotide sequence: TGTGCCAGCAGGCACGGTCGTGGGACTTCAACCTACGAGCAGTACTTC. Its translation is CASRHGRGTSTYEQYF.

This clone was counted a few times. Here the CDR3 reads CASSLGTSGNVQYF. CDR3 nucleotides: TGTGCCAGCAGCCTAGGGACTAGCGGGAACGTGCAGTACTTC. This rearrangement joins TRBV7-9 to TRBJ2-7, with TRBD2 identical over 13 bases. After removal of 5 bases from V and 9 bases from J, the junction contained 7 bases not matched to a gene. CDR3 length: 14 amino acids. The germline CDR1 and CDR2 sequences are SEHNR and FQNEAQ (reference sequence).

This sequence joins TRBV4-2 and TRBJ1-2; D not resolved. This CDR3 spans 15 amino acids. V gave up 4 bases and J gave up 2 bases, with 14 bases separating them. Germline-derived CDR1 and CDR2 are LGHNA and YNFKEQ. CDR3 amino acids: CASSPNGDHNYGYTF. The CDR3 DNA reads TGTGCCAGCAGCCCCAACGGTGATCACAACTATGGCTACACCTTC.

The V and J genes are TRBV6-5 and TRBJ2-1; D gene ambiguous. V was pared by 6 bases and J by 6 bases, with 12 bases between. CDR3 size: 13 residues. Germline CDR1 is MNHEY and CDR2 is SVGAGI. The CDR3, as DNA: TGTGCCAGCAGCCCGCGGAGTCGCAATGAGCAGTTCTTC. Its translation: CASSPRSRNEQFF.

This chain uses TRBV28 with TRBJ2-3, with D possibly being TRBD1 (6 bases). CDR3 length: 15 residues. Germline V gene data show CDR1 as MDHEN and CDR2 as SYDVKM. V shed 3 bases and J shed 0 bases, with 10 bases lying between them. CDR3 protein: CASSFRGWSTDTQYF. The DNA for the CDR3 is TGTGCCAGCAGTTTCAGGGGATGGAGCACAGATACGCAGTATTTT.

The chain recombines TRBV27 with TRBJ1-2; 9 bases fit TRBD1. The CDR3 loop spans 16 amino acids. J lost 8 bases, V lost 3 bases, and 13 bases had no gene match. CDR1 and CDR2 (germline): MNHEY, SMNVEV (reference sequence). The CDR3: CASSFLGTGRAEGYTF. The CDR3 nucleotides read TGTGCCAGCAGTTTCCTCGGGACAGGGCGGGCTGAGGGCTACACCTTC.

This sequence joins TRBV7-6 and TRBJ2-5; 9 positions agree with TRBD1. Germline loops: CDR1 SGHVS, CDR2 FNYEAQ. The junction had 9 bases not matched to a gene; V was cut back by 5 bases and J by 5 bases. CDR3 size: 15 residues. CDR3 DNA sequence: TGTGCCAGCAGCCACCGGACAGGGGAGAGGGAGACCCAGTACTTC. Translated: CASSHRTGERETQYF.

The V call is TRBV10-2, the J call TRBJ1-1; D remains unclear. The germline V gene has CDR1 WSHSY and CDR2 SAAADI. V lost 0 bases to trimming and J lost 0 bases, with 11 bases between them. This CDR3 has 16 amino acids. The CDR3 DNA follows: TGCGCCAGCAGTGAGTCAGCCGATCCAATGAACACTGAAGCTTTCTTT. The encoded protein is CASSESADPMNTEAFF.

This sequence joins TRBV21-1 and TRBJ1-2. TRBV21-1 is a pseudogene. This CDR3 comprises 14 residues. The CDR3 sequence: CASSPMGRSYGYTF. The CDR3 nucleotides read TGTGCCAGCAGCCCGATGGGACGGAGCTATGGCTACACCTTC.

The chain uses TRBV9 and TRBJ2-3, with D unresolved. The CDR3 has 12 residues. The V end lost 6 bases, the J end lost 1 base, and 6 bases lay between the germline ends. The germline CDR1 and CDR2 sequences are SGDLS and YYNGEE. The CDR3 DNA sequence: TGTGCCAGCAATATAGGCACAGATACGCAGTATTTT. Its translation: CASNIGTDTQYF. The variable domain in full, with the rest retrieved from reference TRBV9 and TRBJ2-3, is DSGVTQTPKHLITATGQRVTLRCSPRSGDLSVYWYQQSLDQGLQFLIQYYNGEERAKGNILERFSAQQFPDLHSELNLSSLELGDSALYFCASNIGTDTQYFGPGTRLTVL.